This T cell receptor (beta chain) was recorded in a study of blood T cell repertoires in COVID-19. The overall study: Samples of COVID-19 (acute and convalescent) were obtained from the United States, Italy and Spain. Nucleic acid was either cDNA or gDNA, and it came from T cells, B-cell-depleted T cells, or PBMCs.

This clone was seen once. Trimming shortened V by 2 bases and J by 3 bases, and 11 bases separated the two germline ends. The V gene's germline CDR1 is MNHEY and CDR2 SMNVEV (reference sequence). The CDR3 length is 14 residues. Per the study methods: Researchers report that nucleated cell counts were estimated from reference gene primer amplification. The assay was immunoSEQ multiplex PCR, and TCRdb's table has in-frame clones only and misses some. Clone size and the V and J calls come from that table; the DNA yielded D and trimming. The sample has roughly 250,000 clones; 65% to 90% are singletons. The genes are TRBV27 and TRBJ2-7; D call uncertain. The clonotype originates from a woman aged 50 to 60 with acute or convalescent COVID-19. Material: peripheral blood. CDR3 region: CASSLRPGFYEQYF. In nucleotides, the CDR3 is TGTGCCAGCAGTTTAAGGCCAGGCTTCTACGAGCAGTACTTC.